This TCR beta chain derives from a study of T-cell reconstitution after alpha-beta-depleted transplantation in children. The CDR3 length is 18 residues. The V gene end was trimmed by 6 bases and the J gene end by 1 base; junction bases not matched to a gene: 12. Germline V gene lookup returns CDR1 MDHEN and CDR2 SYDVKM. Unique molecular identifiers were incorporated when the TCRbeta library was constructed. TCRdb reprocessed the PCR reads with MiXCR, giving one entry per CDR3 protein. The top ten clones hold 5% to 5.5% of a sample with a few hundred thousand distinct CDR3 sequences, 9.7% of them seen once. This clonotype was recorded many times.

The chain carries TRBV28 and TRBJ2-1, with 10 nucleotides matching TRBD1. This material consisted of PBMCs from the stem cell graft donor, taken from the stem cell graft. This receptor was taken from a human donor who donated a stem cell graft to a child with SCID. In DNA form, the CDR3 reads TGTGCCAGCAGCCCGGGACAGGGGAGGCGCCCTTCCTACAATGAGCAGTTCTTC. It encodes CASSPGQGRRPSYNEQFF.